This TCR beta chain was retrieved from a study of shared clonotypes between healthy human individuals. The study's findings and limits: Represented diversity (both genetic and exposure-history) was limited by the small number of donors.

Libraries were prepared by immunoSEQ multiplex PCR; TCRdb keeps only in-frame clonotypes and omits some of them. The table shows approximately 940,000 clones, with around 80% occurring only once. The CDR3 has 14 residues. V lost 4 bases, J lost 1 base, and 11 bases lay in between. In germline, CDR1 is SGDLS, CDR2 YYNGEE. In this sample, this clone turned up once. What it binds is unknown. This CDR3 is also generated by other DNA sequences in the sample. The chain recombines TRBV9 with TRBJ1-1; D is unclear. The sequenced sample was memory CD4+ T cells sorted from blood. Subset given: CD45RA-negative fraction. The TCR was taken from a man younger than 35 in good health. The CDR3 spells CASSPQAGNTEAFF. The CDR3 DNA is TGTGCCAGCAGCCCCCAGGCGGGGAACACTGAAGCTTTCTTT.